The TCR beta chain under discussion was sequenced for a study of blood T cell repertoires in COVID-19. Study-level information: Donors in the United States, Italy and Spain gave samples during acute or convalescent COVID-19.

CDR3 length: 14 residues. Trimming cost V 1 base and J 6 bases, with 9 bases left between them. Germline loops: CDR1 SEHNR, CDR2 FQNEAQ (reference sequence). Clones were read by immunoSEQ multiplex PCR, and TCRdb kept only the in-frame ones, dropping some. The sample comprises about 270,000 clones, 81% of which are singletons, and 2.5% to 3.5% rests with the top ten. The chain couples TRBV7-9 to TRBJ2-2; D unclear. The sequence derives from a woman in her sixties or seventies with active or convalescent COVID-19. The sequenced sample was peripheral blood. In DNA, the CDR3 is TGTGCCAGCAGCTTAGTGCAGGTTTCCGGGGAGCTGTTTTTT. It translates to CASSLVQVSGELFF. Complete variable domain (other parts from reference TRBV7-9 and TRBJ2-2): DTGVSQNPRHKITKRGQNVTFRCDPISEHNRLYWYRQTLGQGPEFLTYFQNEAQLEKSRLLSDRFSAERPKGSFSTLEIQRTEQGDSAMYLCASSLVQVSGELFFGEGSRLTVL.